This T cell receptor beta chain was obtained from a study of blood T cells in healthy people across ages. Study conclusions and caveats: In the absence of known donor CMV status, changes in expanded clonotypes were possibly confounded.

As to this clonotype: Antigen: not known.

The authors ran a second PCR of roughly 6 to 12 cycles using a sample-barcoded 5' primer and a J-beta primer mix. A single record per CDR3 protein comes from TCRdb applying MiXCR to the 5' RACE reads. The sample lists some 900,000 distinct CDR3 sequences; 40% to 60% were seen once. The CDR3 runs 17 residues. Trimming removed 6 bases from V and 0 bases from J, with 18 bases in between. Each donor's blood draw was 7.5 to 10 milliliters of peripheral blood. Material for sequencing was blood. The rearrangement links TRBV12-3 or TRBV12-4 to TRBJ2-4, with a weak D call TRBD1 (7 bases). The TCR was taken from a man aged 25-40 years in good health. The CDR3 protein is CASSGLQGPLAKNIQYF. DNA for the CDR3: TGTGCCAGCAGCGGACTACAGGGGCCTTTAGCCAAAAACATTCAGTACTTC.